What follows are 5 T cell receptor beta chains derived from one specimen sequenced in a study of T-cell memory formation after mild COVID-19. TCRdb processed the 5' RACE reads anew with MiXCR; each CDR3 protein has one entry. The profile shows approximately 580,000 distinct CDR3 sequences, about 20% of them singletons. The specimen was PBMCs or a T cell subset sorted from them (not recorded which). The source is an adult woman who had mild COVID-19 (a few samples of this study predate the infection). Cell type and time point are not known.

In its sample, this clonotype was seen a few times. V is TRBV4-1 and J is TRBJ2-3; tentative D call: TRBD1 (7 bases). Germline values: CDR1 MGHRA, CDR2 YSYEKL. Trimming shortened V by 0 bases and J by 6 bases, and 13 bases separated the two germline ends. This CDR3 is 15 amino acids long. The CDR3 coding sequence is TGCGCCAGCAGCCAAGATGGGGCAGGGGGGGATACGCAGTATTTT. Residues: CASSQDGAGGDTQYF.

The CDR3 DNA reads TGCGCCAGCCGGAAGGGGGACTTGTACCAAGAGACCCAGTACTTC. It is translated as CASRKGDLYQETQYF. The V and J genes are TRBV5-1 and TRBJ2-5; D possibly matches TRBD1 or TRBD2 (6 bases each). Looked up from germline, CDR1 is SGHRS and CDR2 is YFSETQ. V lost 7 bases and J 0 bases, leaving 16 bases between the germline ends. This CDR3 has 15 amino acids.

This clonotype has more than one count but fewer than ten. V usage is TRBV20-1 and J usage is TRBJ1-5; TRBD1 agrees at 8 bases. J gave up 7 bases and V 0 bases, and 8 bases lay outside the gene matches. The CDR3 contains 15 residues. CDR1 and CDR2 from the germline V gene are DFQATT and SNEGSKA (reference sequence). The CDR3 DNA reads as TGCAGTGCTAGAGATTACAGGGGGGAGAGCCAGCCCCAGCATTTT. Its protein product is CSARDYRGESQPQHF.

The chain is built from TRBV25-1 and TRBJ1-2; weak D call: TRBD1 (6 bases). The CDR3 sequence is 16 residues long. The germline gives CDR1 MGHDK, CDR2 SYGVNS. Trimming took off 3 bases at V and 4 bases at J, with 18 bases between the two ends. In DNA, the CDR3 is TGTGCCAGCAGTGATATTCAGGGGCTCGCGTTCTATGGCTACACCTTC. The encoded protein is CASSDIQGLAFYGYTF.

The chain couples TRBV20-1 to TRBJ2-1; either TRBD1 or TRBD2 may fit D (5 bases each). CDR3 length: 14 amino acids. CDR1 and CDR2 (germline): DFQATT, SNEGSKA (reference sequence). Trimming pared 1 base from V and 6 bases from J, leaving 13 bases between. CDR3 residues: CSARVDWGFNEQFF. The CDR3 DNA follows: TGCAGTGCTAGAGTCGATTGGGGGTTCAATGAGCAGTTCTTC.